This T cell receptor (beta chain) emerged from a study of shared clonotypes between healthy human individuals (dated by TCRdb to the early 2020s). For context, the study as a whole: The cohort included three men and two women between 18 and 49 years of age. Per donor, three plates each were used for CD4 naive and CD4 memory, two for CD8 naive, and one for CD8 memory. To estimate repertoire size and how much clonotypes are shared between individuals, the study performed deep sequencing of blood TCR repertoires from a few healthy adults. To increase sequencing depth and limit assay-specific biases, different laboratories used diverse techniques to prepare libraries and sequence TCR repertoires. Per donor, leukapheresis produced somewhere between about 0.9 and 9.5 billion PBMCs.

Remarks on this clone: Its antigen is unknown. Per-nucleotide qualities are absent, and no much larger clonotype sits a single base away.

TCR CDR3 regions were amplified from genomic DNA by multiplex PCR using the deep immunoSEQ assay. Extracted genomic DNA from each cell subset was distributed evenly across all wells of several immunoSEQ 96-well plates, and each plate was treated as a replicate. Each replicate PCR for sorted subsets received approximately 220 ng genomic DNA, equal to 28,000 or so T cell genomes. Purified libraries were measured with a Qubit 3.0 fluorometer, size-checked on a Bioanalyzer 2100, and measured again with the KAPA Library Quantification kit. Every immunoSEQ 96-well plate was sequenced on a separate single-read 150-cycle Illumina NextSeq 550 flow cell. The study's own analysis went as follows. Because the immunoSEQ output held only junctional sequences and lacked quality scores, the filtering could not match the filtering applied to full-length reads. To assign V/J genes and CDR3, sequences were annotated using PyIR, a Python wrapper for IgBLAST v1.9, with IMGT germline references. Reads were filtered out if the reads had weak V/J assignments (E-value above 1e-6), no CDR3, stop codons, out-of-frame junctions, or ambiguous translated residues. V3J clonotypes were defined as sequences sharing the same inferred V gene, J gene, and CDR3 amino acid sequence. The percentage overlap between two repertoires was calculated by dividing the number of shared unique clonotypes by the size of the smaller repertoire. RTK rarefaction, the Chao1 estimator, and Recon v2.1 estimates of unobserved clonotypes were used to assess repertoire richness. For all TCRbeta clonotypes obtained by the gDNA method from four donors, generation probabilities were computed with OLGA. The table comes from immuneACCESS by way of TCRdb, which keeps in-frame sequences with V and J called. Part of the clones is missing from these tables; in studies checked, under half for an unresolved V gene and the rest for unknown reasons. V and J calls and clone size follow that table, whereas D and trimming were derived from the DNA. The sample records hundreds of thousands of clones, about 98% of which are singletons. The ten largest clones take up 0.3% of the sample.

CD8 naive samples were obtained by positive selection for CCR7 among CD45RO-negative cells, yielding a CD45RA+CCR7+ population from which TemRA cells were excluded. Healthy HIV-negative adults with no recently reported acute infections or vaccinations were included as donors. Every donor was a Caucasian adult residing in Nashville, Tennessee, USA. Blood was obtained by leukapheresis, after which PBMCs were separated by Ficoll-Histopaque density gradient centrifugation and cryopreserved in liquid nitrogen vapor phase. Analytical flow cytometry was used to check the purity and quantity of every magnetically sorted T cell population. From each sorted fraction, genomic DNA was isolated and quantified by UV absorbance on a Nanodrop 2000c. CDR1 and CDR2 were assigned from the germline V gene as ENHRY and SYGVKD. The CDR3 covers 14 residues, taking in both the cysteine and the phenylalanine. Only the CDR3 region is kept as DNA, spanning 42 bases read in frame from base 1. V and J are trimmed by 2 bases and 6 bases, and the gene matches miss 6 bases of the junction.

Results the study describes overall, beyond this receptor: Sharing across a few donors was observed for about 5% of naive CD4, over 3% of naive CD8, roughly 2.3% of memory CD4, and about 0.4% of memory CD8 clonotypes. Compared with non-shared clonotypes, clonotypes shared by all four sorted-subset donors had higher generation probabilities. Sampling was limited to blood, and TCR repertoires in tissue likely differ from TCR repertoires in blood. Rarefaction of sorted-subset datasets indicated incomplete sequencing despite the large sequencing depth. Pairwise subsampling led to the expectation that sequencing depth would affect the degree of clonotype sharing among donors. Estimated clonotype richness was generally larger for naive than for memory subsets. Because the study included only a small number of donors, the genetic and exposure-history diversity represented was limited.

The chain is encoded by TRBV10-3 joined to TRBJ1-2; a stretch of 7 junction bases matches TRBD1. Sequencing was carried out using naive CD8+ T cells sorted from blood. The cell subset or site tag for this specimen amounts to: CD45RA+CCR7+. The TCR was taken from a man aged 25 to 40 in good health. The CDR3 corresponds to CAISEATGADGYTF. The nucleotide sequence is TGTGCCATCAGTGAGGCTACAGGGGCGGATGGCTACACCTTC.